Presented here are 9 T cell receptor beta chains from one specimen sequenced in a study of OX40 agonist ivuxolimab in advanced cancers. The method behind the library was the immunoSEQ multiplex PCR assay. This is the immuneACCESS table as TCRdb keeps it, with only in-frame sequences that have V and J called. A part of the clones is gone; compared with another copy, unresolved V genes explain less than half, and the rest is unexplained. Present in this sample are around 110,000 clones, just over 90% of which were seen just once. The ten largest clones take up around 0.47% of the sample. This material consisted of CD4+ or CD8+ T cells sorted from blood, taken in a trial of the OX40 agonist ivuxolimab. Receptor source: an adult with an advanced solid tumor such as melanoma, head and neck, liver or kidney cancer.

The rearrangement links TRBV28 to TRBJ2-6; no clear D. Per the germline V gene, CDR1 is MDHEN and CDR2 is SYDVKM. CDR3 length: 13 residues. Trimming pared 2 bases from V and 2 bases from J, leaving 1 base between. CDR3 region: CASSLPGANVLTF. The CDR3 nucleotides are TGTGCCAGCAGTTTACCTGGGGCCAACGTCCTGACTTTC.

This clone was counted once. V is TRBV5-1 and J is TRBJ1-2; 9 positions agree with TRBD1. The CDR3 contains 13 residues. In germline, CDR1 is SGHRS, CDR2 YFSETQ. Germline trimming cut 0 bases from V and 8 bases from J; bases unmatched to any gene: 2. The CDR3 DNA reads as TGCGCCAGCAGCTTGGACAGGGGGCGAGGCTACACCTTC. Encoded protein: CASSLDRGRGYTF. Looking up the rest from reference TRBV5-1 and TRBJ1-2 gives the full variable domain: KAGVTQTPRYLIKTRGQQVTLSCSPISGHRSVSWYQQTPGQGLQFLFEYFSETQRNKGNFPGRFSGRQFSNSRSEMNVSTLELGDSALYLCASSLDRGRGYTFGSGTRLTVV.

The chain joins TRBV5-1 to TRBJ2-7; 13 nucleotides line up with TRBD2. CDR3 length: 14 amino acids. The germline V gene has CDR1 SGHRS and CDR2 YFSETQ. Losses at the gene ends were 5 bases for V and 1 base for J; bases not matched to a gene: 0. The CDR3 DNA follows: TGCGCCAGCAGGACTAGCGGGGGGTCCTACGAGCAGTACTTC. As protein: CASRTSGGSYEQYF.

The genes are TRBV10-2 and TRBJ2-2; 8 nucleotides agree with TRBD2. The CDR3 extends over 16 amino acids. The junction had 7 bases not matched to a gene; V was cut back by 6 bases and J by 1 base. CDR1 and CDR2 from the germline V gene are WSHSY and SAAADI. The CDR3 loop reads CASRDPGLGNTGELFF. CDR3 bases: TGCGCCAGCAGAGATCCGGGACTAGGGAACACCGGGGAGCTGTTTTTT.

The table lists this clone with a few counts. The chain combines TRBV5-6 with TRBJ1-4; possible D gene TRBD1, 5 bases. CDR3 size: 17 residues. The germline V gene encodes CDR1 SGHDT and CDR2 YYEEEE. Trimming pared 4 bases from V and 2 bases from J, leaving 18 bases between. CDR3 DNA: TGTGCCAGCAGCGTCTCGTGGGGGAAGGTCACTAATGAAAAACTGTTTTTT. It translates to CASSVSWGKVTNEKLFF.

The rearrangement links TRBV7-6 to TRBJ2-5, with D possibly TRBD2 on 5 matching bases. The germline V gene has CDR1 SGHVS and CDR2 FNYEAQ. V was shortened by 2 bases and J by 5 bases, with 6 bases between the two germline ends. The CDR3 runs to 12 residues. CDR3 protein: CASSLSGETQYF. CDR3 bases: TGTGCCAGCAGCTTATCGGGGGAGACCCAGTACTTC.

The CDR3 region has the DNA TGTGCCAGCAGCGCCTGGGGGTTAACTGAAGCTTTCTTT. Translating it yields CASSAWGLTEAFF. The rearrangement joins TRBV6-1 to TRBJ1-1; weak D call: TRBD1 (5 bases). This CDR3 is built from 13 residues. V dropped 6 bases and J dropped 5 bases, with 13 bases sitting between them. Germline CDR1 MNHNS, CDR2 SASEGT.

The CDR3 loop is CASSPVTGFAETQYF. The CDR3 DNA reads TGCGCCAGCAGCCCAGTGACAGGGTTTGCGGAGACCCAGTACTTC. The chain combines TRBV5-1 with TRBJ2-5; 7 bases are shared with TRBD1. Unmatched junction bases numbered 11, after V lost 4 bases and J lost 5 bases. Germline V gene sequence: CDR1 SGHRS, CDR2 YFSETQ. The CDR3 loop spans 15 amino acids.

V gene TRBV5-4 combines with J gene TRBJ2-3; TRBD2 might be the D (7 bases). This CDR3 region has 15 residues. Trimming removed 5 bases at V and 0 bases at J, with 13 bases between. Germline CDR1 reads SGHNT; CDR2 reads YYREEE (reference sequence). CDR3 coding DNA: TGTGCCAGCAGAGGGGGGGCGGTTAGCACAGATACGCAGTATTTT. Translating it yields CASRGGAVSTDTQYF.